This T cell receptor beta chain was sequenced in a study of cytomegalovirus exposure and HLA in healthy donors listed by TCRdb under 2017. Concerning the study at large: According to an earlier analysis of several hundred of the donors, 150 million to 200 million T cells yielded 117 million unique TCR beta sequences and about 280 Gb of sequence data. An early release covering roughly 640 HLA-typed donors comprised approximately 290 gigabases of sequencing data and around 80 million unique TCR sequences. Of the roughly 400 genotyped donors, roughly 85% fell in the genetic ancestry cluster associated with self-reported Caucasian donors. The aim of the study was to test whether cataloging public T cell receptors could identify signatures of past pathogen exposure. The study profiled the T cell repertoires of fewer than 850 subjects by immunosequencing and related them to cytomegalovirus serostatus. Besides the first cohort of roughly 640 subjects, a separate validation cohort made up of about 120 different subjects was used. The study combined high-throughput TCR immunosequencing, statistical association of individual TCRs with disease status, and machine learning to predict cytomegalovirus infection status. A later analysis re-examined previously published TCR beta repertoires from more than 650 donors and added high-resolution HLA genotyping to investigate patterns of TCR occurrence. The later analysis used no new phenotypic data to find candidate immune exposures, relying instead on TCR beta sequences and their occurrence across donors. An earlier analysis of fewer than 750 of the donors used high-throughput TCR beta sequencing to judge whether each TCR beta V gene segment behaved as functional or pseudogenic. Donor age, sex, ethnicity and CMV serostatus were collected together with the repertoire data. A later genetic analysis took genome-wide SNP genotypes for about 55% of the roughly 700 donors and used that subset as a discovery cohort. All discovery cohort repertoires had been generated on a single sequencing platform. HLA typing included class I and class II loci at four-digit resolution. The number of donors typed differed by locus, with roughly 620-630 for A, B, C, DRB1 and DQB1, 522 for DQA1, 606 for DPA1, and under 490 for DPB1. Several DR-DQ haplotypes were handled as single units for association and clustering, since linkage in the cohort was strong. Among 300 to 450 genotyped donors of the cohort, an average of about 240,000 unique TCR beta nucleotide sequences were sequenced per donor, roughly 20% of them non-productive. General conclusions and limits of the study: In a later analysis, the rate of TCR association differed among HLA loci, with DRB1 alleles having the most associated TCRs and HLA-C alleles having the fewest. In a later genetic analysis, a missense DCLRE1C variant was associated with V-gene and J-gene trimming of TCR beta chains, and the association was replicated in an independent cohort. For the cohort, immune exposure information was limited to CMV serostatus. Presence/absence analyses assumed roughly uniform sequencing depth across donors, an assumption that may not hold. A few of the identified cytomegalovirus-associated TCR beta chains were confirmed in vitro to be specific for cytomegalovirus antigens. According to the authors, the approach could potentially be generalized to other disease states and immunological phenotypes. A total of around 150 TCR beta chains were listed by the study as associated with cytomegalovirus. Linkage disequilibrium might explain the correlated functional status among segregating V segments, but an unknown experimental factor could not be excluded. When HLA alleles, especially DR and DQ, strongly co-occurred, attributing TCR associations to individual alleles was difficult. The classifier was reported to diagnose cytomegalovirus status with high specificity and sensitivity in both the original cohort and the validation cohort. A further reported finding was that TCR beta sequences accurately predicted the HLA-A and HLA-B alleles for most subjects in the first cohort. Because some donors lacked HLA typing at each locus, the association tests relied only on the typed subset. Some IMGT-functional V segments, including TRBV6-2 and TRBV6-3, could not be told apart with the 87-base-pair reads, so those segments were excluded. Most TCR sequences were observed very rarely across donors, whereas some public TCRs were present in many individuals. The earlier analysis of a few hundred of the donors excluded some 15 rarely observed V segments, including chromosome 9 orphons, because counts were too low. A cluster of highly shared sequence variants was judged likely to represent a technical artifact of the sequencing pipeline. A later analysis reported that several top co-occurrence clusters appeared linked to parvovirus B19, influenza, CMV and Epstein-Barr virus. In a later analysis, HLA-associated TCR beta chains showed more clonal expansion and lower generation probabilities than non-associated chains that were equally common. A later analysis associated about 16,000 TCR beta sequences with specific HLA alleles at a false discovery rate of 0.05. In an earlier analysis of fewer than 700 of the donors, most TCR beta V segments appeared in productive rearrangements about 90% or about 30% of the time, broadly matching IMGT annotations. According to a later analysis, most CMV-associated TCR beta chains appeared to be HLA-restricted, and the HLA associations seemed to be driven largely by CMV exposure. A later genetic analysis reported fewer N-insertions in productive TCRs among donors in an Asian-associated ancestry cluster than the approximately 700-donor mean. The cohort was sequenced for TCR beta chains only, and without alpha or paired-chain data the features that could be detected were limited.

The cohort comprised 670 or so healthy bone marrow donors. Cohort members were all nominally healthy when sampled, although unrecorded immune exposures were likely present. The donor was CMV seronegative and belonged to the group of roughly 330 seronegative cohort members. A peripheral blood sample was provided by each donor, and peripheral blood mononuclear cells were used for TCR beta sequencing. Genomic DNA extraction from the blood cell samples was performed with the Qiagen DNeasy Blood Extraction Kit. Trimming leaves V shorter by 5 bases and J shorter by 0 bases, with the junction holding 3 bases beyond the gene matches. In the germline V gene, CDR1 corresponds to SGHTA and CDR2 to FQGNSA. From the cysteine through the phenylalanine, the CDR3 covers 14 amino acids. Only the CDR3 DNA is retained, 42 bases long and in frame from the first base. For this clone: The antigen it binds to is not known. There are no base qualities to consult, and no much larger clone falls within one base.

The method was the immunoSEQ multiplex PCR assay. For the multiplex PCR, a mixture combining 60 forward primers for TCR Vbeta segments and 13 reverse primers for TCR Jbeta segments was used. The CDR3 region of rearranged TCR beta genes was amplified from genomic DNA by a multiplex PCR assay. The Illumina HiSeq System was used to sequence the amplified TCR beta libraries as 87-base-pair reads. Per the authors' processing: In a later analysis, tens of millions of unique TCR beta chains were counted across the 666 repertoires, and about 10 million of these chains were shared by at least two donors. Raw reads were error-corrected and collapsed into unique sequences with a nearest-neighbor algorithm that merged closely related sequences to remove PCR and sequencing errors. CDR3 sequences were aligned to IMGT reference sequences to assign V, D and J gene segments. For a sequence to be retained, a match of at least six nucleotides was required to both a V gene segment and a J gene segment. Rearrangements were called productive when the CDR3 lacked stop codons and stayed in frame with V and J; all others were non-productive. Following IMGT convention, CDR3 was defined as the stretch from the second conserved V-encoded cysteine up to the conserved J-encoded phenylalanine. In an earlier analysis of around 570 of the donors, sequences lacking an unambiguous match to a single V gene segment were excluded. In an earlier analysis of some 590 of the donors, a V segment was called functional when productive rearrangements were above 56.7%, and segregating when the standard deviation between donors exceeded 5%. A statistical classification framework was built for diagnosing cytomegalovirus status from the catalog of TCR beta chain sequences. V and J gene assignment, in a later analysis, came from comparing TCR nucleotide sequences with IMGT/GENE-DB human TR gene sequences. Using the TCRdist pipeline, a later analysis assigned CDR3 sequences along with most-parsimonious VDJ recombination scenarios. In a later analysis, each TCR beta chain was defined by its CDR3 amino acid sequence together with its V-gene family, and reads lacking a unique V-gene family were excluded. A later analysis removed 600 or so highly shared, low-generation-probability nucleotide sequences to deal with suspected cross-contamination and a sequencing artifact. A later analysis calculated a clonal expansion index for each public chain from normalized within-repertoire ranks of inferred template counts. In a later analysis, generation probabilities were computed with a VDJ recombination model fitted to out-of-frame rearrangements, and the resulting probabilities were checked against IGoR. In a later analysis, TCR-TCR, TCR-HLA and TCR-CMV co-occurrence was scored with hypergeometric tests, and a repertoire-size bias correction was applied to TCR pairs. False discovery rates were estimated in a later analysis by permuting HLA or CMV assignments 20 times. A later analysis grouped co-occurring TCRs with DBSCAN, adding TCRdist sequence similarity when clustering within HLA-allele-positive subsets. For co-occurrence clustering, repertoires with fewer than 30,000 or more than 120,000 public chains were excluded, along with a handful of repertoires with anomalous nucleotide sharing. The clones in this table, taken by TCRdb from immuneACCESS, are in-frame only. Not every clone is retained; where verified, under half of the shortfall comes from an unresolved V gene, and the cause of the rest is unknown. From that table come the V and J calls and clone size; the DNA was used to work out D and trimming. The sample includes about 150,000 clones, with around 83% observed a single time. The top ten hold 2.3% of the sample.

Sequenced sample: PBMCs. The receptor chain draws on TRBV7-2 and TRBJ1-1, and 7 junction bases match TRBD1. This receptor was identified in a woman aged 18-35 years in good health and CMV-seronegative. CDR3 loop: CASSRDSLNTEAFF. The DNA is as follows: TGTGCCAGCAGCCGGGACAGCTTGAACACTGAAGCTTTCTTT.